The 10 T cell receptor beta chains presented below share a single source sample, sequenced in a study of beta chain features in type 1 diabetes. The authors reverse transcribed all of the isolated RNA, so sequencing captured expressed TCRB transcripts. Using immunoSEQ multiplex PCR, the repertoire was profiled, and TCRdb retains in-frame clones only, with some absent. The data hold around 250,000 clones, with roughly 14% observed a single time. No cognate antigen is known for these TCRs. Study-level points and caveats: There was a moderate but significant shortening of TCRB CDR3s in all four CD4+ subsets of Type 1 diabetes patients.

The sequenced material came from naive CD4+ T cells from blood. These receptors were obtained from a man aged 30 to 39 with type 1 diabetes.

The chain recombines TRBV7-2 with TRBJ2-7, with 10 bases that match TRBD1. Germline loops: CDR1 SGHTA, CDR2 FQGNSA. Trimming took 5 bases from V and 2 from J; bases not matched to a gene: 6. CDR3 length: 15 residues. DNA for the CDR3: TGTGCCAGCAGCGCGGGACAGGGGCAGACCTACGAGCAGTACTTC. It translates to CASSAGQGQTYEQYF.

The chain employs TRBV18 and TRBJ2-7; TRBD1 agrees at 8 bases. Germline-derived CDR1 and CDR2 are KGHSH and LQKENI. Unmatched junction bases numbered 14, after V lost 6 bases and J lost 7 bases. The CDR3 has 15 residues. This CDR3 reads CASSEGKDRVREQYF. CDR3 coding DNA: TGTGCCAGCTCCGAGGGGAAGGACAGGGTTCGGGAGCAGTACTTC.

This chain uses TRBV15 with TRBJ2-3; weak D call: TRBD2 (7 bases). CDR3 length equals 14 residues. Trimming cost V 8 bases and J 2 bases, with 14 bases left between them. Germline-derived CDR1 and CDR2 are LNHNV and YYDKDF (reference sequence). DNA for the CDR3: TGTGCCACCGAGGGGGGGGCCCACACAGATACGCAGTATTTT. Its protein is CATEGGAHTDTQYF. Looking up the rest from reference TRBV15 and TRBJ2-3 gives the full variable domain: DAMVIQNPRYQVTQFGKPVTLSCSQTLNHNVMYWYQQKSSQAPKLLFHYYDKDFNNEADTPDNFQSRRPNTSFCFLDIRSPGLGDTAMYLCATEGGAHTDTQYFGPGTRLTVL.

This clone was picked up a small number of times. V is TRBV7-6 and J is TRBJ1-6; 8 nucleotides line up with TRBD1. The CDR3 has 15 amino acids. V lost 1 base, J lost 7 bases, and 3 bases stayed unmatched. Germline-derived CDR1 and CDR2 are SGHVS and FNYEAQ. The chain's CDR3 is CASSLGTGHNSPLHF. For the CDR3, the DNA is TGTGCCAGCAGCTTAGGGACAGGGCACAATTCACCCCTCCACTTT.

This clone turned up a few times. The chain is built from TRBV10-3 and TRBJ1-1, with 8 nucleotides matching TRBD1. The CDR3 totals 13 residues. Germline CDR1 ENHRY, CDR2 SYGVKD. J lost 3 bases, V lost 10 bases, and 7 bases had no gene match. Here the CDR3 reads CATQGARDTEAFF. As DNA, the CDR3 is TGTGCCACCCAGGGGGCGAGGGACACTGAAGCTTTCTTT.

The chain carries TRBV6-6 and TRBJ1-5, with 9 bases identical to TRBD1. The CDR3 extends over 16 amino acids. The V gene end was trimmed by 2 bases and the J gene end by 5 bases; junction bases not matched to a gene: 7. Germline lookup yields CDR1 MNHNY and CDR2 SVGAGI (reference sequence). The CDR3 sequence is CASSYGDRGNHQPQHF. CDR3 in DNA: TGTGCCAGCAGTTACGGAGACAGGGGGAATCATCAGCCCCAGCATTTT.

This clone appeared a few times. V gene TRBV5-1 combines with J gene TRBJ2-5, with 9 bases that match TRBD1. Germline loops: CDR1 SGHRS, CDR2 YFSETQ. After removal of 5 bases from V and 2 bases from J, the junction contained 7 bases not matched to a gene. The CDR3 loop spans 15 amino acids. The CDR3 DNA reads TGCGCCAGCAGTAGGGACAGGGCCCTTCAAGAGACCCAGTACTTC. The encoded protein is CASSRDRALQETQYF.

The chain recombines TRBV5-1 with TRBJ1-2; no reliable D call. Deletions cut 0 bases from V and 2 bases from J, with 11 bases between. The CDR3 is 15 amino acids. The V gene's germline CDR1 is SGHRS and CDR2 YFSETQ. CDR3 protein: CASSLDVEVNYGYTF. CDR3 DNA: TGCGCCAGCAGCTTGGACGTGGAGGTAAACTATGGCTACACCTTC.

This clone was counted only a few times. The chain uses TRBV6-6 and TRBJ1-5; D is ambiguous. The CDR3 has 15 amino acids. Germline assignment: CDR1 MNHNY and CDR2 SVGAGI (reference sequence). The ends were cut back, 5 bases at V and 2 bases at J, with 13 bases in the middle. In nucleotides, the CDR3 is TGTGCCAGCAGTATGACTTTGACTGGCAATCAGCCCCAGCATTTT. Its translation is CASSMTLTGNQPQHF.

In its sample, this clone was seen a few times. The chain joins TRBV7-2 to TRBJ1-1; 10 bases agree with TRBD1. The ends lost 5 bases at V and 4 bases at J; junction bases unmatched: 4. Germline CDR1 reads SGHTA; CDR2 reads FQGNSA. The CDR3 totals 14 residues. For the CDR3, the DNA is TGTGCCAGCAGCCAAAGACAGGGGGCCACTGAAGCTTTCTTT. Translated, it gives CASSQRQGATEAFF.